These 25 T cell receptor beta chains came from one sample sequenced in a study of T cell repertoires in cytomegalovirus infection. TCRdb processed the reads anew with MiXCR; each CDR3 protein has one entry. The sample records about 400,000 distinct CDR3 sequences, about a sixth being singletons. The sequenced sample was PBMCs. The receptor source for this set is a human donor in good health (CMV status not recorded). Some clones in this sample may be carry-over from other donors' samples.

This clonotype has at least ten counts. This sequence joins TRBV7-9 and TRBJ2-3, with D possibly TRBD2 on 6 matching bases. V was trimmed by 6 bases and J by 2 bases, leaving 18 bases between them. CDR3 length: 16 residues. From germline, CDR1 is SEHNR and CDR2 FQNEAQ (reference sequence). Written as DNA, the CDR3 is TGTGCCAGCAGGGGTTCGGGGGTCTTGGACACAGATACGCAGTATTTT. Translation gives CASRGSGVLDTDTQYF.

This clonotype was seen ten or more times. The J gene is TRBJ2-3, the V gene TRBV7-2, with 10 positions matching TRBD2. Germline trimming cut 5 bases from V and 14 bases from J; bases unmatched to any gene: 16. The CDR3 runs 15 residues. The V gene's germline CDR1 is SGHTA and CDR2 FQGNSA. CDR3 bases: TGTGCCAGCAGCCGCATCGGGCTAGCGGGGGACCCGGGGTATTTT. Protein: CASSRIGLAGDPGYF.

The chain employs TRBV20-1 and TRBJ2-7; D gene ambiguous. V was trimmed by 3 bases and J by 1 base, leaving 10 bases between them. CDR3 size: 13 residues. The germline gives CDR1 DFQATT, CDR2 SNEGSKA (reference sequence). The CDR3 DNA reads as TGCAGTGCTAGTCCCCCCGGGTCCTACGAGCAGTACTTC. Residues: CSASPPGSYEQYF.

The genes are TRBV19 and TRBJ1-5; D not resolved. Per the germline V gene, CDR1 is LNHDA and CDR2 is SQIVND (reference sequence). The CDR3 length is 12 residues. V was cut by 4 bases and J by 5 bases, with 6 bases left in between. CDR3 sequence: CASSTSYQPQHF. Here the CDR3 DNA reads TGTGCCAGTAGTACATCTTATCAGCCCCAGCATTTT.

This clonotype was seen only a few times. A single base separates this from a much larger clone, so it may be a read error. This chain links TRBV18 with TRBJ1-5, with no clear D. Trimming stripped 3 bases from V and 1 base from J, with 4 bases between. CDR3 length equals 13 residues. CDR1 KGHSH and CDR2 LQKENI come from the germline V gene. CDR3 amino acids: CASSPVSNQPQHF. CDR3 sequence (DNA): TGTGCCAGCTCACCGGTCAGCAATCAGCCCCAGCATTTT.

V usage is TRBV7-6 and J usage is TRBJ1-3; D gene uncertain. This CDR3 has 14 residues. Trimming left V 1 base short and J 3 bases short, with 7 bases between. Per the germline V gene, CDR1 is SGHVS and CDR2 is FNYEAQ. The CDR3 protein is CASSLGGDGNTIYF. The CDR3 DNA is TGTGCCAGCAGCTTAGGCGGTGATGGAAACACCATATATTTT.

This clonotype has at least ten counts. V is TRBV28 and J is TRBJ2-5; 7 bases are shared with TRBD1. Germline trimming cut 3 bases from V and 1 base from J; bases unmatched to any gene: 8. This CDR3 region has 16 residues. The germline gives CDR1 MDHEN, CDR2 SYDVKM. CDR3: CASSLGAGGIQETQYF. CDR3 bases: TGTGCCAGCAGTTTGGGGGCAGGGGGAATCCAAGAGACCCAGTACTTC.

At least ten counts were recorded for this clonotype. This sequence joins TRBV7-9 and TRBJ2-5; 7 bases fit TRBD1. The CDR3 consists of 14 residues. The germline V gene encodes CDR1 SEHNR and CDR2 FQNEAQ (reference sequence). V lost 6 bases, J lost 1 base, and 5 bases stayed unmatched. The CDR3 region has the DNA TGTGCCAGCAGTCAACAGGGGCGCCAAGAGACCCAGTACTTC. Translation gives CASSQQGRQETQYF.

This chain joins TRBV7-9 and TRBJ2-5; D could derive from TRBD1 or TRBD2 (6 bases each). Between the trimmed V and J ends, which lost 3 bases and 4 bases, there was a span of 12 bases. This CDR3 has 14 amino acids. Germline CDR1 and CDR2: SEHNR and FQNEAQ (reference sequence). The CDR3 is CASSFMGGLETQYF. CDR3 sequence (DNA): TGTGCCAGCAGCTTTATGGGGGGCCTAGAGACCCAGTACTTC.

This clonotype was seen more than once but under ten times. The chain joins TRBV7-2 to TRBJ2-3; 8 nucleotides line up with TRBD2. CDR3 length: 18 residues. The V segment lost 5 bases and the J segment 3 bases; nucleotides outside the gene matches: 16. The germline V gene encodes CDR1 SGHTA and CDR2 FQGNSA. The CDR3 sequence is CASSLEQGNGLATDTQYF. DNA for the CDR3: TGTGCCAGCAGCCTAGAGCAGGGGAACGGACTAGCAACAGATACGCAGTATTTT. Looking up the rest from reference TRBV7-2 and TRBJ2-3 gives the full variable domain: GAGVSQSPSNKVTEKGKDVELRCDPISGHTALYWYRQSLGQGLEFLIYFQGNSAPDKSGLPSDRFSAERTGGSVSTLTIQRTQQEDSAVYLCASSLEQGNGLATDTQYFGPGTRLTVL.

This clonotype was counted ten times or more. The V and J genes are TRBV7-2 and TRBJ2-5; a weak D match, TRBD2 (6 bases). In germline, CDR1 is SGHTA, CDR2 FQGNSA. The CDR3 spans 16 residues. V was trimmed by 6 bases and J by 7 bases, leaving 24 bases between them. The CDR3 protein is CASRGLLAGTPMTQYF. Here the CDR3 DNA reads TGTGCCAGCAGGGGCCTATTGGCGGGGACCCCCATGACCCAGTACTTC.

The chain links TRBV6-6 to TRBJ1-1; 9 bases line up with TRBD1. CDR1 and CDR2 from the germline V gene are MNHNY and SVGAGI (reference sequence). With 3 bases clipped from V and 10 bases from J, the junction kept 9 bases outside the gene matches. CDR3 length: 14 residues. In DNA form, the CDR3 reads TGTGCCAGCAGTTATGAGACAGGGGGTCGGGGAGCTTTCTTT. Translating it yields CASSYETGGRGAFF.

The sample holds a few counts of this clonotype. The gene calls are TRBV11-2 and TRBJ2-1; a possible D gene is TRBD1 (5 bases). The CDR3 loop spans 14 amino acids. Trimming shortened V by 4 bases and J by 9 bases, and 16 bases separated the two germline ends. Germline loops: CDR1 SGHAT, CDR2 FQNNGV. CDR3 protein: CASSSKAGAGEQFF. In DNA, the CDR3 is TGTGCCAGCAGCTCCAAGGCTGGGGCAGGTGAGCAGTTCTTC.

The table lists this clonotype with many counts. The gene calls are TRBV7-2 and TRBJ2-1; TRBD1 matches at 8 bases. Germline assignment: CDR1 SGHTA and CDR2 FQGNSA. With V trimmed by 6 bases and J by 3 bases, 7 bases remained unmatched. The CDR3 totals 15 residues. The CDR3 spells CASSPGTGGYNEQFF. The DNA for the CDR3 is TGTGCCAGCAGTCCCGGGACAGGCGGCTACAATGAGCAGTTCTTC.

The rearrangement uses TRBV6-2 or TRBV6-3 and TRBJ2-4, with D tentatively TRBD1 or TRBD2 (5 bases each). CDR1 MNHEY and CDR2 SVGEGT come from the germline V gene. V dropped 8 bases and J dropped 10 bases, with 21 bases sitting between them. The CDR3 length is 14 residues. The CDR3 here is CASGTLGPGIIQYF. CDR3 DNA sequence: TGTGCCAGCGGCACGTTGGGACCGGGGATTATTCAGTACTTC.

This clonotype was seen a handful of times. V gene TRBV12-3 or TRBV12-4 combines with J gene TRBJ1-6, with D unresolved. V was trimmed by 2 bases and J by 12 bases, leaving 20 bases between them. The CDR3 extends over 16 amino acids. CDR3 loop: CASSLSGGPGLLPLHF. The CDR3 DNA is TGTGCCAGCAGTTTATCAGGTGGGCCGGGCCTTCTACCCCTCCACTTT.

This clonotype has a count of ten or more. The V gene is TRBV28, the J gene TRBJ1-1; D is unclear. V lost 2 bases and J 0 bases, leaving 10 bases between the germline ends. Germline V CDR1 and CDR2: MDHEN, SYDVKM. There are 15 residues in the CDR3. The CDR3 nucleotides are TGTGCCAGCAGTTTAAGGGTTCCCCTGAACACTGAAGCTTTCTTT. It is translated as CASSLRVPLNTEAFF.

This clonotype appeared many times. The V and J genes are TRBV7-2 and TRBJ1-5; no definite D call. Trimming left V 0 bases short and J 7 bases short, with 10 bases between. The germline V gene has CDR1 SGHTA and CDR2 FQGNSA. The CDR3 loop spans 14 amino acids. Here the CDR3 DNA reads TGTGCCAGCAGCTTAGCTTCCAGAGGGCAGCCCCAGCATTTT. This encodes CASSLASRGQPQHF.

In this sample, this clonotype turned up once. The chain uses TRBV19 and TRBJ1-1; no clear D gene. There are 13 residues in the CDR3. Trimming removed 9 bases at V and 2 bases at J, with 13 bases between. Germline lookup yields CDR1 LNHDA and CDR2 SQIVND (reference sequence). CDR3 amino acids: CASSPKLNTEAFF. The DNA for the CDR3 is TGTGCCAGCTCGCCGAAATTAAACACTGAAGCTTTCTTT.

This clonotype has ten or more counts. The V call is TRBV12-3 or TRBV12-4, the J call TRBJ2-1; a possible D gene is TRBD1 (6 bases). The length of the CDR3 is 17 residues. Trimming cost V 2 bases and J 4 bases, with 18 bases left between them. As DNA, the CDR3 is TGTGCCAGCAGTTTACACAGGGTTCTGAAGTGGTACAATGAGCAGTTCTTC. Its protein is CASSLHRVLKWYNEQFF.

V is TRBV7-8 and J is TRBJ1-6, with D possibly matching TRBD1 (5 bases). This CDR3 spans 20 amino acids. The V end was cut by 0 bases, the J end by 8 bases, with 26 bases between. Germline V gene sequence: CDR1 SGHVS, CDR2 FQNEAQ. In DNA, the CDR3 is TGTGCCAGCAGCTTAGCCGTACCGGGACTCCAAAACAAGCCGTATTCACCCCTCCACTTT. Translation: CASSLAVPGLQNKPYSPLHF.

This clonotype was seen a few times. The V and J genes are TRBV28 and TRBJ2-1, with 10 bases aligning to TRBD2. The ends lost 2 bases at V and 7 bases at J; junction bases unmatched: 5. The CDR3 length is 15 residues. Germline CDR1 is MDHEN and CDR2 is SYDVKM. CDR3 region: CASSLPSGGGNEQFF. CDR3 nucleotide sequence: TGTGCCAGCAGTTTACCCAGCGGGGGGGGTAATGAGCAGTTCTTC.

The chain recombines TRBV4-1 with TRBJ2-2; no firm D call. The germline gives CDR1 MGHRA, CDR2 YSYEKL. The CDR3 contains 15 residues. V lost 3 bases and J lost 4, with 12 bases in between. CDR3 sequence reads: CASSHVTRGTGELFF. The CDR3 region has the DNA TGCGCCAGCAGCCACGTAACCCGAGGCACCGGGGAGCTGTTTTTT.

This clonotype was detected a few times. This chain uses TRBV18 with TRBJ1-4, with D possibly being TRBD1 (5 bases). Between the trimmed V and J ends, which lost 1 base and 6 bases, there was a span of 18 bases. The CDR3 length is 17 residues. Germline V gives CDR1 KGHSH, CDR2 LQKENI. CDR3 region: CASSPLPFGTVDEKLFF. DNA of the CDR3: TGTGCCAGCTCACCACTACCGTTTGGGACTGTTGATGAAAAACTGTTTTTT. The variable domain in full, completed from reference TRBV18 and TRBJ1-4, reads NAGVMQNPRHLVRRRGQEARLRCSPMKGHSHVYWYRQLPEEGLKFMVYLQKENIIDESGMPKERFSAEFPKEGPSILRIQQVVRGDSAAYFCASSPLPFGTVDEKLFFGSGTQLSVL.

V and J are TRBV19 and TRBJ1-5, with D uncertain. CDR1 is LNHDA, CDR2 SQIVND, per germline (reference sequence). This CDR3 is built from 15 residues. V gave up 5 bases and J gave up 5 bases, with 16 bases separating them. Here the CDR3 reads CASSPLDKGYQPQHF. CDR3 bases: TGTGCCAGTAGTCCCCTTGACAAGGGCTATCAGCCCCAGCATTTT.